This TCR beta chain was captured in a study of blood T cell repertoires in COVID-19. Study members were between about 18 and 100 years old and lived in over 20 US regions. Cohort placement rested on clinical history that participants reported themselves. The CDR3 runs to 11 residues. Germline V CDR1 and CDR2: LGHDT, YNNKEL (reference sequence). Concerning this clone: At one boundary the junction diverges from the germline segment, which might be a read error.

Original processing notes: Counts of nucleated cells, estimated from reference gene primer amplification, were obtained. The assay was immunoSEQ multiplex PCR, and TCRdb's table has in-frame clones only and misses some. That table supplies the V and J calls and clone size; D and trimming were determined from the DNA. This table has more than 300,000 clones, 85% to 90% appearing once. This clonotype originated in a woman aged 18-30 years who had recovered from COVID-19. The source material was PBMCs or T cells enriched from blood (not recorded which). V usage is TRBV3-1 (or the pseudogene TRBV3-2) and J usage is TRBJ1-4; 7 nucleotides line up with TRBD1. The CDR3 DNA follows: TGTGCCAGCAGCCAAGCCCGGGACAGAGTTTTT. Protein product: CASSQARDRVF.